The clone carrying this T cell receptor beta chain was observed a handful of times. The data were obtained in a study of beta chain features in type 1 diabetes. The sequenced template was cDNA made from the entire isolated RNA. The repertoire was sequenced with immunoSEQ multiplex PCR; TCRdb's copy has only in-frame clones and lacks some. Of 300,000 to 400,000 clones listed, roughly 8% are singletons. Naive, central memory, regulatory and stem cell-like memory cells within the CD4+ compartment were sorted using CD45RO/CCR7/CD25/CD127/CD95/CD27. The sequenced sample consisted of central memory CD4+ T cells from blood. The clonotype was recovered from a woman younger than 35 in good health.

DNA for the CDR3: TGCAGCGGGGGAGGGCCGGAGACCCAGTACTTC. This codes for CSGGGPETQYF. The rearrangement uses TRBV29-1 and TRBJ2-5, with TRBD2 matching over 7 bases. The trim removed 7 bases at V and 5 bases at J, leaving 4 bases unmatched. Germline CDR1 is SQVTM and CDR2 is ANQGSEA. The length of the CDR3 is 11 residues.